This passage covers 22 T cell receptor beta chains from one sample sequenced in a study of cytotoxic CD8 clonotypes in ibrutinib-treated CLL. TCRdb's table, derived via immunoSEQ multiplex PCR, lists solely in-frame clones and lacks some. The data hold about 120,000 clones, with 45% to 65% observed a single time. The source material was PBMCs, sampled after 24 months of ibrutinib treatment. The receptors were sampled from a human donor with chronic lymphocytic leukemia.

This clone was picked up a small number of times. This chain uses TRBV14 with TRBJ2-7, with 7 bases that match TRBD2. The V and J ends lost 3 bases and 2 bases, in that order; junction bases with no gene match: 4. The CDR3 extends over 14 amino acids. The germline V gene has CDR1 SGHDN and CDR2 FVKESK. The CDR3 sequence is CASSHRAGAYEQYF. CDR3 sequence (DNA): TGTGCCAGCAGCCACCGCGCGGGAGCCTACGAGCAGTACTTC.

This sequence joins TRBV6-6 and TRBJ1-5; D might be TRBD1 (5 bases). This CDR3 is built from 13 residues. The V gene lost 7 bases and the J gene lost 8 bases, with 15 bases spanning the gap. The germline V gene has CDR1 MNHNY and CDR2 SVGAGI (reference sequence). This CDR3 reads CASTNRVGEPQHF. CDR3 in DNA: TGTGCCAGCACGAATCGAGTGGGGGAGCCCCAGCATTTT.

The chain uses TRBV6-4 and TRBJ1-2; TRBD1 aligns across 9 bases. CDR1 and CDR2 (germline): MRHNA, SNTAGT. The V and J ends lost 5 bases and 8 bases, in that order; junction bases with no gene match: 6. This CDR3 has 13 residues. For the CDR3, the DNA is TGTGCCAGCAGTCCACAGGGGGCCGGGGGCTACACCTTC. This gives the protein CASSPQGAGGYTF.

This chain connects TRBV11-2 to TRBJ2-2, with D tentatively TRBD1 or TRBD2 (6 bases each). The V gene's germline CDR1 is SGHAT and CDR2 FQNNGV. CDR3 length equals 19 residues. V shed 3 bases and J shed 6 bases, with 26 bases lying between them. As DNA, the CDR3 is TGTGCCAGCAGCTTGCCTCAAGCCTCAGTACAGGGACTCGCCGGGGAGCTGTTTTTT. The encoded protein is CASSLPQASVQGLAGELFF.

This clone turned up a few times. This chain joins TRBV10-3 and TRBJ1-5; 9 bases line up with TRBD1. The CDR3 covers 13 residues. CDR1 ENHRY and CDR2 SYGVKD come from the germline V gene. With V trimmed by 8 bases and J by 5 bases, 4 bases remained unmatched. CDR3 loop: CAIGTGIDQPQHF. DNA for the CDR3: TGTGCCATCGGGACAGGGATTGATCAGCCCCAGCATTTT.

The table lists this clone with a few counts. The J gene is TRBJ1-6, the V gene TRBV19; a possible D gene is TRBD1 (5 bases). V gave up 5 bases and J gave up 3 bases, with 8 bases separating them. Per the germline V gene, CDR1 is LNHDA and CDR2 is SQIVND (reference sequence). CDR3 length: 14 amino acids. DNA for the CDR3: TGTGCCAGTAGTCCACAGGACTATAATTCACCCCTCCACTTT. This sequence encodes CASSPQDYNSPLHF.

The chain carries TRBV7-9 and TRBJ1-3; D possibly corresponds to TRBD1 (5 bases). CDR3 size: 16 residues. Between the trimmed V and J ends, which lost 1 base and 6 bases, there was a span of 16 bases. Per the germline V gene, CDR1 is SEHNR and CDR2 is FQNEAQ (reference sequence). CDR3 protein: CASSLVAPGTANTIYF. The CDR3 DNA follows: TGTGCCAGCAGCTTAGTAGCCCCCGGGACGGCAAACACCATATATTTT.

CDR3 in DNA: TGCGCCAGCAGCCGACTGACAGGGGAGACCCAGTACTTC. It specifies CASSRLTGETQYF. The chain recombines TRBV4-3 with TRBJ2-5; 7 positions match TRBD1. CDR1 and CDR2 (germline): LGHNA, YSLEER. The length of the CDR3 is 13 residues. J lost 5 bases, V lost 4 bases, and 4 bases had no gene match.

The chain has TRBV7-2 and TRBJ1-1; D is unclear. The germline CDR1 and CDR2 sequences are SGHTA and FQGNSA. V was trimmed by 3 bases and J by 5 bases, leaving 10 bases between them. The CDR3 sequence is 13 residues long. The CDR3: CASSFLVWTEAFF. DNA of the CDR3: TGTGCCAGCAGCTTTCTAGTTTGGACTGAAGCTTTCTTT.

Concerning this clone itself: The junction shows a germline mismatch at one end, possibly a read error. The J gene is TRBJ2-6, the V gene TRBV6-5; D may be TRBD1 or TRBD2 (5 bases each). CDR3 size: 8 residues. The germline V gene encodes CDR1 MNHEY and CDR2 SVGAGI. The CDR3 region has the DNA TGCTTGGGGGAGGTCCTGACTTTC. Protein: CLGEVLTF.

This clone was seen more than once but under ten times. The chain is built from TRBV28 and TRBJ1-6, with TRBD1 matching over 10 bases. The germline gives CDR1 MDHEN, CDR2 SYDVKM. Trimming cost V 2 bases and J 9 bases; bases outside gene matches: 1. The CDR3 loop spans 14 amino acids. The CDR3 is CASSLGDRGSPLHF. The CDR3 DNA sequence: TGTGCCAGCAGTTTAGGGGACAGGGGTTCACCCCTCCACTTT.

This clone was seen once. The chain links TRBV5-8 to TRBJ1-1; the D gene is possibly TRBD1 (6 bases). V lost 10 bases to trimming and J lost 4 bases, with 20 bases between them. Per the germline V gene, CDR1 is SGHTS and CDR2 is YDEGEE. The CDR3 totals 14 residues. The CDR3, as DNA: TGTGCCGATCGGAGGGGGGATGTAACCACTGAAGCTTTCTTT. It is translated as CADRRGDVTTEAFF.

The V gene is TRBV6-5, the J gene TRBJ1-3; 7 positions match TRBD1. Germline assignment: CDR1 MNHEY and CDR2 SVGAGI. The CDR3 length is 16 residues. Unmatched junction bases numbered 6, after V lost 2 bases and J lost 2 bases. CDR3 nucleotide sequence: TGTGCCAGCAGTTACGGGGGACAGACCACTGGAAACACCATATATTTT. Its protein is CASSYGGQTTGNTIYF.

This clone was counted only a few times. The rearrangement links TRBV4-2 to TRBJ1-2; D remains unclear. V lost 1 base and J lost 7, with 13 bases in between. This CDR3 region has 14 residues. The V gene's germline CDR1 is LGHNA and CDR2 YNFKEQ. CDR3 coding DNA: TGTGCCAGCAGCCAAGGGACGGGCTCCGGTGGCTACACCTTC. Translation: CASSQGTGSGGYTF.

In DNA, the CDR3 is TGTGCCAGCAGTTACCGGCAAGCAGGTCCCTACGAGCAGTACTTC. Its translation is CASSYRQAGPYEQYF. V gene TRBV6-5 combines with J gene TRBJ2-7; unclear D gene. CDR1 MNHEY and CDR2 SVGAGI come from the germline V gene. This CDR3 is built from 15 residues. The V gene lost 2 bases and the J gene lost 2 bases, with 13 bases spanning the gap.

The chain has TRBV15 and TRBJ1-4; TRBD1 matches 10 bases. J was trimmed by 6 bases and V by 5 bases; bases with no gene match: 3. Germline V lookup: CDR1 LNHNV, CDR2 YYDKDF (reference sequence). The CDR3 totals 14 residues. CDR3 loop: CATSQGQGHEKLFF. The CDR3 DNA follows: TGTGCCACCAGCCAGGGACAGGGGCATGAAAAACTGTTTTTT.

This chain links TRBV5-6 with TRBJ2-7; D is possibly TRBD1 (6 bases). The germline gives CDR1 SGHDT, CDR2 YYEEEE. V shed 0 bases and J shed 7 bases, with 14 bases lying between them. The CDR3 consists of 14 residues. CDR3 in amino acids: CASSLVQGLGEQYF. The CDR3 nucleotides read TGTGCCAGCAGCTTGGTTCAGGGGTTGGGGGAGCAGTACTTC.

The J gene is TRBJ2-5, the V gene TRBV5-1, with TRBD2 as a possible D gene (6 bases). CDR1 SGHRS and CDR2 YFSETQ come from the germline V gene. Trimming took off 4 bases at V and 3 bases at J, with 10 bases between the two ends. This CDR3 comprises 13 residues. DNA for the CDR3: TGCGCCAGCAGCCTATCGGGGGAAGAGACCCAGTACTTC. Protein product: CASSLSGEETQYF.

In its sample, this clone was seen once. The V and J genes are TRBV25-1 and TRBJ1-1; D unclear. V lost 1 base to trimming and J lost 7 bases, with 19 bases between them. The CDR3 loop spans 16 amino acids. Germline CDR1 is MGHDK and CDR2 is SYGVNS. The DNA of the CDR3 is TGTGCCAGCAGTGAATTGGGTAGAGCAGCCCGGGGTGAAGCTTTCTTT. Encoded protein: CASSELGRAARGEAFF.

This clone occurred many times. The CDR3 sequence is CASSVEGTETQYF. In DNA form, the CDR3 reads TGTGCCAGCAGCGTAGAAGGAACGGAGACCCAGTACTTC. The V call is TRBV9, the J call TRBJ2-5; D gene ambiguous. CDR3 size: 13 residues. With 0 bases removed from V and 5 bases from J, the gap between germline ends came to 8 bases. Germline values: CDR1 SGDLS, CDR2 YYNGEE. Full variable domain (rest looked up from reference TRBV9 and TRBJ2-5): DSGVTQTPKHLITATGQRVTLRCSPRSGDLSVYWYQQSLDQGLQFLIQYYNGEERAKGNILERFSAQQFPDLHSELNLSSLELGDSALYFCASSVEGTETQYFGPGTRLLVL.

The chain employs TRBV10-3 and TRBJ1-2; 8 nucleotides align to TRBD1. V shed 5 bases and J 4 bases; nucleotides not matched to a gene: 12. This CDR3 is 16 amino acids long. Per the germline V gene, CDR1 is ENHRY and CDR2 is SYGVKD. The DNA of the CDR3 is TGTGCCATCAGTCTCCGTCCCGGACAGGGCCTCTATGGCTACACCTTC. Translated: CAISLRPGQGLYGYTF.

This clone was observed a handful of times. V and J are TRBV27 and TRBJ2-7; 10 nucleotides align to TRBD1. From germline, CDR1 is MNHEY and CDR2 SMNVEV (reference sequence). V trimming: 5 bases; J trimming: 2 bases; junction bases outside the gene matches: 9. This CDR3 is 16 amino acids long. DNA of the CDR3: TGTGCCAGCAGTAGGGCTCCCGGGACAGGGGCCTACGAGCAGTACTTC. This codes for CASSRAPGTGAYEQYF.